A single T cell receptor beta chain is shown here with its context. Its target antigen remains unknown. No per-base quality is available; no much larger clone lies one base away. The record originates from a study of blood T cells in healthy people across ages (dated by TCRdb to between 2015 and 2016). Regarding the complete study: In model experiments, template switching captured about one uniquely barcoded TCR beta cDNA molecule for every two T cells. Using deep sequencing normalized with unique cDNA molecular identifiers, the study measured how TCR beta repertoire diversity changes with age. The donors were divided into four age groups: young (average roughly 15 years), middle-aged (about 40), aged (about 56) and long-lived (82). To avoid experimental bias, donors of different ages were distributed randomly across sequencing lanes. Two additional independent replicas of 1 million unique cDNA reads from the same blood draw were analyzed for two donors (one aged 18 to 30 and one aged 80 or older). Summary of the overall study and its limitations: Observed TCR beta diversity per million T cells fell roughly linearly with age, and a significant reduction was already apparent by age about 36. Estimates of total diversity based on one million sequenced T cells were regarded as lower bounds and as underestimates. Observed TCR beta diversity correlated strongly with the percentage of naive T cells measured by flow cytometry. Since profiling was done on bulk unsorted PBMCs, naive and antigen-experienced compartments could not be conclusively compared. Compared with the aged group, more naive CD4+ T cells, fewer expanded clones and increased TCR diversity were shown by the long-lived group, suggesting age selection. Because donor CMV infection status was unknown, age-related changes in expanded clonotypes were potentially confounded.

The method was 5' RACE. These reads were obtained on an Illumina HiSeq 2500. A second PCR of about 6 to 11 cycles was performed with a sample-barcoded 5' primer and a J-beta primer mix. A template-switch 5' adaptor carrying 12 random nucleotides introduced a unique molecular identifier onto each TCR beta cDNA molecule. Each sample yielded at least 2.5 million CDR3-containing paired-end reads. First-strand cDNA was synthesized from all RNA with the Mint cDNA synthesis kit, primed by a TRBC-specific oligonucleotide. After uracil-DNA glycosylase treatment, a first 18-cycle PCR used universal primers M1SS and BC2_uni_R on all cDNA. The published analysis was carried out like this. Each sample was normalized by randomly selecting 1 million high-quality reads, each carrying a distinct molecular identifier. Instead of being binned into consensus sequences, reads with shared molecular identifiers were discarded. CDR3 identification, clonotype clustering and error correction used MiTCR with a Q25 quality threshold and the strictest error-elimination algorithm. A nonparametric unseen species model using Euler transformation provided a lower-bound estimate of total TCR beta diversity. The public reads were quality trimmed at Q25 with fastp and then assembled into clones with MiXCR by TCRdb, keeping productive beta chains. Entries that share a CDR3 protein sequence are merged under the most common genes and DNA. TCRdb, not the authors, supplied the V and J calls. This sample is represented by nearly 800,000 distinct CDR3 sequences; 56% of them were singletons. About a quarter of the sample goes to the ten largest clones.

The CDR3 runs 16 amino acids, cysteine and phenylalanine included. Solely the CDR3 DNA is kept, with 48 bases framed from the first base. The germline V end is reduced by 0 bases and the J end by 7 bases; junction bases left unmatched: 11. The germline V gene (reference sequence) supplies CDR1 DFQATT and CDR2 SNEGSKA. The roughly 37 donors, aged about 6 to 95 years, were systemically healthy Caucasian individuals from Russia. Each donor gave 8 to 10 milliliters of peripheral blood, drawn into EDTA-treated Vacutainer tubes. Ficoll-Paque density-gradient centrifugation was used to isolate PBMCs, with at least 6.5 million per sample. Trizol reagent was used to extract total RNA from the PBMCs, yielding at least 5 micrograms per sample. For every donor, flow cytometry on a PBMC aliquot measured the percentage of naive CD45RAhigh/CD27high T cells.

The source of this sequence is a man aged 35 to 55 in good health. The sequenced material came from blood. The sequence joins TRBV20-1 to TRBJ2-1; 8 bases in between match TRBD1. The CDR3 protein sequence reads: CSAREGTGRMGNEQFF. The nucleotide sequence reads as follows: TGCAGTGCTAGAGAAGGGACAGGACGAATGGGAAATGAGCAGTTCTTC.